The 10 T cell receptor beta chains given below trace back to one sample, sequenced in a study of T cells in localized non-small cell lung cancer. Data came from immunoSEQ multiplex PCR; TCRdb stores just in-frame clones and leaves some out. The repertoire has tens of thousands of clones, around nine tenths of them found once; the top ten carry about 20%. Sequencing was performed on peripheral blood, taken before any cancer treatment. All receptors come from a man aged 40-75 years with stage I squamous cell lung carcinoma.

The chain recombines TRBV6-6 with TRBJ2-1, with D uncertain. The CDR3 has 11 residues. V lost 4 bases, J lost 7 bases, and 5 bases lay in between. CDR1 is MNHNY and CDR2 is SVGAGI in the germline V gene (reference sequence). CDR3 DNA sequence: TGTGCCAGCAGTTTCTTAAATGAGCAGTTCTTC. Protein product: CASSFLNEQFF.

The V call is TRBV5-6, the J call TRBJ2-7, with D possibly called TRBD1 or TRBD2 (5 bases each). The CDR3 loop spans 13 amino acids. V dropped 0 bases and J dropped 6 bases, with 10 bases sitting between them. Per the germline V gene, CDR1 is SGHDT and CDR2 is YYEEEE. CDR3 DNA sequence: TGTGCCAGCAGCTTGGCACCGGGGCTCGAGCAGTACTTC. It specifies CASSLAPGLEQYF.

This clone was counted only a few times. The CDR3 reads CASSFRGLLSDTQYF. CDR3 bases: TGTGCCAGCAGTTTCCGGGGACTTCTCTCGGATACGCAGTATTTT. The rearrangement links TRBV28 to TRBJ2-3, with D possibly TRBD2 on 6 matching bases. The length of the CDR3 is 15 residues. Per germline, CDR1 MDHEN and CDR2 SYDVKM. The ends were cut back, 3 bases at V and 6 bases at J, with 16 bases in the middle.

The sample holds one count of this clone. This chain connects TRBV5-4 to TRBJ1-2; 10 bases line up with TRBD1. Germline-derived CDR1 and CDR2 are SGHNT and YYREEE (reference sequence). J was trimmed by 2 bases and V by 4 bases; bases with no gene match: 2. This CDR3 has 14 amino acids. The CDR3 nucleotides are TGTGCCAGCAGCCCGGGACAGGGGAACTATGGCTACACCTTC. Translation: CASSPGQGNYGYTF.

The rearrangement links TRBV30 to TRBJ1-3; D uncertain. V lost 2 bases, J lost 2 bases, and 10 bases lay in between. This CDR3 has 14 residues. CDR1 and CDR2 (germline): GTSNPN, SVGIG (reference sequence). Here the CDR3 DNA reads TGTGCCTGGAGTATAGACCCGCCTGGAAACACCATATATTTT. Encoded protein: CAWSIDPPGNTIYF. Combining the CDR3 with reference TRBV30 and TRBJ1-3 gives the whole variable domain SQTIHQWPATLVQPVGSPLSLECTVEGTSNPNLYWYRQAAGRGLQLLFYSVGIGQISSEVPQNLSASRPQDRQFILSSKKLLLSDSGFYLCAWSIDPPGNTIYFGEGSWLTVV.

This clone was recorded a few times. This rearrangement joins TRBV4-2 to TRBJ1-1; no definite D call. In germline, CDR1 is LGHNA, CDR2 YNFKEQ. V was shortened by 0 bases and J by 7 bases, with 15 bases between the two germline ends. The CDR3 is made up of 15 amino acids. The CDR3: CASSQDHYGQIEAFF. Written as DNA, the CDR3 is TGTGCCAGCAGCCAAGATCACTACGGGCAAATTGAAGCTTTCTTT.

The chain has TRBV28 and TRBJ2-5; 11 bases align to TRBD2. The ends lost 5 bases at V and 2 bases at J; junction bases unmatched: 4. CDR1 and CDR2 (germline): MDHEN, SYDVKM. This CDR3 has 15 amino acids. In DNA form, the CDR3 reads TGTGCCAGCAGTCTAGCGGGAGGCCTACAAGAGACCCAGTACTTC. Its protein product is CASSLAGGLQETQYF.

V gene TRBV11-2 combines with J gene TRBJ2-1; unclear D gene. V gave up 1 base and J gave up 9 bases, with 10 bases separating them. CDR3 size: 13 residues. Germline lookup yields CDR1 SGHAT and CDR2 FQNNGV. The CDR3 is CASSLVLGTEQFF. CDR3 nucleotide sequence: TGTGCCAGCAGCTTAGTTCTGGGCACTGAGCAGTTCTTC.

This clone came up a few times. This chain uses TRBV19 with TRBJ2-1, with 8 bases fitting TRBD1. J was trimmed by 3 bases and V by 4 bases; bases with no gene match: 2. The CDR3 has 14 amino acids. Germline V gene data show CDR1 as LNHDA and CDR2 as SQIVND (reference sequence). CDR3 sequence (DNA): TGTGCCAGTAGTACCGGGACAGGCTACAATGAGCAGTTCTTC. It yields the protein CASSTGTGYNEQFF.

The CDR3 DNA sequence: TGTGCCAGCTCACTGGAAGAACTTGAGCAGTTCTTC. As protein: CASSLEELEQFF. The chain employs TRBV18 and TRBJ2-1; D not certain. The CDR3 contains 12 residues. Germline CDR1 and CDR2: KGHSH and LQKENI. V lost 4 bases, J lost 9 bases, and 10 bases lay in between.